This T cell receptor beta chain originates from a study of human T cells and chemical hapten exposure. Study results and caveats: There was a positive correlation between PT1 expanded TCR counts and patch test score. No alteration of TCRs above 1 in 1000 frequency was seen with DPC sensitization.

This sample's time point: patch test 1, 2 weeks after DPC sensitization. Treatment given: therapeutic diphenylcyclopropenone sensitization with weekly scalp DPC. Note on this clonotype: Antigen specificity is unknown.

A single record per CDR3 protein comes from TCRdb applying MiXCR to the RACE reads. Of 80,000 or so distinct CDR3 sequences in the sample, roughly a tenth were seen once. This receptor was taken from a woman aged 50 to 60 with alopecia areata. Some clones in this sample may be carry-over from other donors' samples. The source material was whole blood, sampled in connection with sensitization to the hapten diphenylcyclopropenone (DPC).

CDR3 residues: CSVERGQGKGGYTF. The CDR3 DNA sequence: TGCAGCGTTGAAAGGGGACAGGGGAAAGGTGGCTACACCTTC. This sequence joins TRBV29-1 and TRBJ1-2; 10 bases map to TRBD1. The CDR3 has 14 amino acids. Germline V CDR1 and CDR2: SQVTM, ANQGSEA. Trimming removed 2 bases from V and 7 bases from J; junction bases left unmatched: 7.